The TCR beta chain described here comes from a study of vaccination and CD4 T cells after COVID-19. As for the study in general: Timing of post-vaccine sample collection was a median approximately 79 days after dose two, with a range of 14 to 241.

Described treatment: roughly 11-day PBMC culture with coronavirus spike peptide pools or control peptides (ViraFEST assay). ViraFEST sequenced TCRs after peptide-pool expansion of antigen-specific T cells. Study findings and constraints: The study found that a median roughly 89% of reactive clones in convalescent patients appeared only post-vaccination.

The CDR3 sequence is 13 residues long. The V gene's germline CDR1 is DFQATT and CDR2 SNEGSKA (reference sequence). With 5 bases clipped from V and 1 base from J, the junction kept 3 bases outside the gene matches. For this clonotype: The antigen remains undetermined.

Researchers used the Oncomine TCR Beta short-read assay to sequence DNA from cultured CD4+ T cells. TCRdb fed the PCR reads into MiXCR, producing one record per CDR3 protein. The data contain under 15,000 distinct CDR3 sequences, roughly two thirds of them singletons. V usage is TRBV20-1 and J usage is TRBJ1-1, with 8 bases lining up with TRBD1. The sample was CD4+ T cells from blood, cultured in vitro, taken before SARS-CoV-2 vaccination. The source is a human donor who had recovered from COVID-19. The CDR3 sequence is CSAADRGNTEAFF. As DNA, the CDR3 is TGCAGTGCTGCCGACAGGGGGAACACTGAAGCTTTCTTT.